Each of the 15 T cell receptor beta chains below was sequenced from the same sample in a study of cytomegalovirus exposure and HLA in healthy donors. PCR amplification relied on 60 Vbeta primers (plus 13 Jbeta primers). Generated by immunoSEQ multiplex PCR, the TCRdb table keeps only in-frame clones and is missing some. The sample carries 160,000 or so clones, 70% to 85% recorded once. Source material: PBMCs. The receptors here all came from a man aged 35-49 years in good health and CMV-seronegative.

The chain uses TRBV5-1 and TRBJ2-7; 8 bases are shared with TRBD1. Germline CDR1 is SGHRS and CDR2 is YFSETQ. The J segment lost 2 bases and the V segment lost 0 bases, leaving 7 bases of the junction unmatched. The CDR3 totals 16 residues. CDR3 loop: CASSLAGQGAPYEQYF. DNA for the CDR3: TGCGCCAGCAGCTTGGCCGGTCAGGGGGCCCCCTACGAGCAGTACTTC.

The V gene is TRBV7-2, the J gene TRBJ2-7; the D gene is possibly TRBD2 (5 bases). Trimming took 5 bases from V and 3 from J, leaving 11 bases between them. The V gene's germline CDR1 is SGHTA and CDR2 FQGNSA. CDR3 size: 13 residues. The CDR3 sequence: CASSLGRHYEQYF. DNA of the CDR3: TGTGCCAGCAGCCTGGGGAGACACTACGAGCAGTACTTC.

The chain employs TRBV28 and TRBJ1-5; 10 nucleotides align to TRBD1. The V and J ends lost 5 bases and 6 bases, in that order; junction bases with no gene match: 4. The CDR3 sequence is 14 residues long. Germline assignment: CDR1 MDHEN and CDR2 SYDVKM. The CDR3 loop is CASSPGTGVQPQHF. The CDR3 nucleotides read TGTGCCAGCAGTCCCGGGACAGGGGTTCAGCCCCAGCATTTT.

This rearrangement joins TRBV27 to TRBJ2-1, with D perhaps matching TRBD2 (6 bases). From germline, CDR1 is MNHEY and CDR2 SMNVEV (reference sequence). Deletions cut 1 base from V and 4 bases from J, with 11 bases between. CDR3 length: 15 residues. DNA for the CDR3: TGTGCCAGCAGTTTATTCGGGAGTACGTACAATGAGCAGTTCTTC. As protein: CASSLFGSTYNEQFF.

As regards this clone: An end of the junction does not agree with germline; a read error may underlie this. The chain couples TRBV23-1 to TRBJ2-7; weak D call: TRBD1 (7 bases). TRBV23-1 has ORF status, its function being uncertain. The CDR3 covers 12 residues. The CDR3 sequence is CASSQGGAEQYF. For the CDR3, the DNA is TGTGCCAGCAGCCAGGGGGGAGCCGAGCAGTACTTC.

This rearrangement joins TRBV5-1 to TRBJ2-7; 7 bases agree with TRBD1. The CDR3 is 14 residues long. After removal of 4 bases from V and 2 bases from J, the junction contained 6 bases not matched to a gene. CDR1 and CDR2 from the germline V gene are SGHRS and YFSETQ. For the CDR3, the DNA is TGCGCCAGCAGCCGGGGACAGATTCCCTACGAGCAGTACTTC. It translates to CASSRGQIPYEQYF.

J is TRBJ1-2 and V is TRBV29-1; TRBD1 matches 10 bases. Germline assignment: CDR1 SQVTM and CDR2 ANQGSEA. The CDR3 covers 14 residues. Trimming at V came to 3 bases and at J to 9 bases, leaving 10 bases not matched to a gene. The CDR3 loop is CSVEEPRDRGRYTF. CDR3 DNA: TGCAGCGTTGAGGAACCGCGGGACAGGGGTCGCTACACCTTC.

J is TRBJ2-7 and V is TRBV11-2; 11 nucleotides match TRBD2. Looked up from germline, CDR1 is SGHAT and CDR2 is FQNNGV. The CDR3 runs to 18 residues. Unmatched junction bases numbered 10, after V lost 3 bases and J lost 0 bases. CDR3 region: CASSFRTSGFLSSYEQYF. CDR3 coding DNA: TGTGCCAGCAGCTTTCGGACTAGCGGGTTTTTGAGCTCCTACGAGCAGTACTTC.

The chain uses TRBV28 and TRBJ1-2, with a weak D call TRBD1 (6 bases). V was cut by 5 bases and J by 2 bases, with 12 bases left in between. Germline V gene sequence: CDR1 MDHEN, CDR2 SYDVKM. The CDR3 is made up of 14 amino acids. CDR3 sequence reads: CASSHRVANYGYTF. Here the CDR3 DNA reads TGTGCCAGCAGTCACAGGGTGGCAAACTATGGCTACACCTTC.

The chain recombines TRBV2 with TRBJ2-7; a weak D match, TRBD2 (6 bases). This CDR3 is built from 17 residues. Trimming pared 3 bases from V and 3 bases from J, leaving 21 bases between. CDR1 is SNHLY and CDR2 is FYNNEI in the germline V gene. For the CDR3, the DNA is TGTGCCAGCAGTGACCTAACTAGCCGTATTCATTTCTACGAGCAGTACTTC. This sequence encodes CASSDLTSRIHFYEQYF.

The chain links TRBV7-8 to TRBJ2-3; perhaps TRBD2 as D (5 bases). The CDR3 spans 14 residues. Trimming stripped 1 base from V and 6 bases from J, with 11 bases between. The V gene's germline CDR1 is SGHVS and CDR2 FQNEAQ. CDR3 nucleotide sequence: TGTGCCAGCAGCTTAGGGCTCCCGGGGGATACGCAGTATTTT. Its translation is CASSLGLPGDTQYF.

This chain connects TRBV4-3 to TRBJ2-7; 8 bases fit TRBD1. Germline assignment: CDR1 LGHNA and CDR2 YSLEER. The V and J ends lost 0 bases and 5 bases, in that order; junction bases with no gene match: 0. The CDR3 totals 13 residues. The CDR3 DNA is TGCGCCAGCAGCCAAGAGACAGGGGACGAGCAGTACTTC. Its translation is CASSQETGDEQYF.

As to this clone: No conserved phenylalanine or tryptophan is present at the end of the CDR3, so a read error is the likely explanation. The chain combines TRBV7-8 with TRBJ2-7, with D tentatively TRBD2 (5 bases). This CDR3 has 15 residues. The V gene lost 5 bases and the J gene lost 6 bases, with 20 bases spanning the gap. CDR1 and CDR2 (germline): SGHVS, FQNEAQ. CDR3: CASSPGLSPLGEQYL. CDR3 nucleotides: TGTGCCAGCAGCCCCGGACTGTCTCCACTCGGCGAGCAGTACCTC.

The gene calls are TRBV6-1 and TRBJ2-3, with TRBD2 identical over 11 bases. The length of the CDR3 is 19 residues. V shed 2 bases, J shed 2 bases, and the junction held 12 bases outside the gene matches. Per germline, CDR1 MNHNS and CDR2 SASEGT. DNA of the CDR3: TGTGCCAGCAGTGAAAGGGTAGCGGGAGGGCCGGGGATCACAGATACGCAGTATTTT. This encodes CASSERVAGGPGITDTQYF.

This clone has only one observation. The V and J genes are TRBV4-1 and TRBJ2-2; no clear D. In germline, CDR1 is MGHRA, CDR2 YSYEKL. The V end was cut by 0 bases, the J end by 1 base, with 15 bases between. The CDR3 sequence is 18 residues long. CDR3 sequence reads: CASSQDPRRAQNTGELFF. The CDR3 DNA follows: TGCGCCAGCAGCCAAGATCCCCGAAGAGCGCAGAACACCGGGGAGCTGTTTTTT.